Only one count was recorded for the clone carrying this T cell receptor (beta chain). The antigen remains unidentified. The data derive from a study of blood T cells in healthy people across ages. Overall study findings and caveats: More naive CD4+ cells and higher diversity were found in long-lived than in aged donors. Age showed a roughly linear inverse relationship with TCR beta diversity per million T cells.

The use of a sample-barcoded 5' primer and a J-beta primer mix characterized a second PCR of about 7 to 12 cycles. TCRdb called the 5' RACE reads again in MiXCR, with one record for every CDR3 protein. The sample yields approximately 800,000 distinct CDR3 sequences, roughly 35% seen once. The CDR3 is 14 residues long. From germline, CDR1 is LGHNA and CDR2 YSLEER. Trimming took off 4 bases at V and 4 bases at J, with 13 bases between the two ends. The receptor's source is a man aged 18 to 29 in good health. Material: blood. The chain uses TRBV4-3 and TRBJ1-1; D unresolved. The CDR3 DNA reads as TGCGCCAGCAGCCGAGATTGGGGTGGCACTGAAGCTTTCTTT. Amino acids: CASSRDWGGTEAFF.